This T cell receptor (beta chain) was recovered during a study of CD4+ T cells in melanoma. General study findings and limits: CD8+ T cell, macrophage and B cell function reportedly correlated with neoantigen-specific CD4+ T cells.

There are 12 residues in the CDR3. Trimming cost V 5 bases and J 7 bases, with 11 bases left between them. Germline CDR1 and CDR2: SEHNR and FQNEAQ (reference sequence). About this clone: Its antigen is still unknown.

Profiling relied on immunoSEQ multiplex PCR, and the TCRdb table lists in-frame clones only, not all of them. This repertoire shows 17,000 or so clones, over 75% found once; its top ten account for 4.5% to 5.5%. The V and J genes are TRBV7-9 and TRBJ1-1; no clear D. The clonotype comes from a human donor with melanoma. The sample comprised cells from a culture (not recorded whether cultured in vitro). CDR3: CASSREGFEAFF. Here the CDR3 DNA reads TGTGCCAGCAGCCGGGAAGGATTTGAAGCTTTCTTT. Full variable domain (missing parts from reference TRBV7-9 and TRBJ1-1): DTGVSQNPRHKITKRGQNVTFRCDPISEHNRLYWYRQTLGQGPEFLTYFQNEAQLEKSRLLSDRFSAERPKGSFSTLEIQRTEQGDSAMYLCASSREGFEAFFGQGTRLTVV.